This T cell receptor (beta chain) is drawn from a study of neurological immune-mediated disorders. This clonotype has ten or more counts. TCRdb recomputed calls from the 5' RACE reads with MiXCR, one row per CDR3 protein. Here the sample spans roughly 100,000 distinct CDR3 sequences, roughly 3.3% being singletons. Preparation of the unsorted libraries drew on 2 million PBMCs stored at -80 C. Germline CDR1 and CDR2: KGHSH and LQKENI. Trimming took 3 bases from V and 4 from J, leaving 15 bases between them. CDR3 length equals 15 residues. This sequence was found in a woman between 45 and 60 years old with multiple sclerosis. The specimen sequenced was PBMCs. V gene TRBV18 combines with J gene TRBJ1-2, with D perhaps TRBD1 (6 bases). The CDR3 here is CASSPGQNSGYGYTF. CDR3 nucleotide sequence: TGTGCCAGCTCACCGGGACAAAACTCCGGCTATGGCTACACCTTC.